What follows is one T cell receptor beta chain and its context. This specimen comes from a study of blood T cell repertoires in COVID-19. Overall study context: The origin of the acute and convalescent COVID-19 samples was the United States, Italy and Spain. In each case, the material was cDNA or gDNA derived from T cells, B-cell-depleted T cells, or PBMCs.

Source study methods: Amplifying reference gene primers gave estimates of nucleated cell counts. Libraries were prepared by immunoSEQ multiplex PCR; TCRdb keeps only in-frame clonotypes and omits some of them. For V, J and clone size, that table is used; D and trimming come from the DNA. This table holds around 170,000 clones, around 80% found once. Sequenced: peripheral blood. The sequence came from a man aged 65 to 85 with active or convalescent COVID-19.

The chain's CDR3 is CASSPGLAGGGYEQYF. The CDR3 nucleotides are TGTGCCAGCAGCCCAGGACTAGCGGGAGGGGGGTACGAGCAGTACTTC. V and J are TRBV5-4 and TRBJ2-7; 15 nucleotides line up with TRBD2. From germline, CDR1 is SGHNT and CDR2 YYREEE (reference sequence). This CDR3 spans 16 amino acids. Trimming at V came to 4 bases and at J to 4 bases, leaving 6 bases not matched to a gene.